The rows below give T cell receptor beta chains drawn from one sample of a study of T cells in Graves' hyperthyroidism and ophthalmopathy. One entry per CDR3 protein results from TCRdb running MiXCR on the multiplex PCR reads. The sample lists 450,000 to 600,000 distinct CDR3 sequences; 13% to 15% were seen once. The sample taken for sequencing was blood. The receptors originated from a woman aged 40 to 50 with Graves' hyperthyroidism. The conserved cysteine and the conserved F or W are not part of the CDR3 here.

v_gene: TRBV27; len: 12; j_gene: TRBJ2-5; CDR3aa: ASSFNQRRETQY
v_gene: TRBV5-1; len: 13; j_gene: TRBJ1-5; CDR3aa: ASSLQGYSNQPQH
v_gene: TRBV29-1; len: 9; j_gene: TRBJ1-1; CDR3aa: SVEDGTEAF
v_gene: TRBV29-1; len: 13; j_gene: TRBJ1-1; CDR3aa: SVEGLDRGNAEAF
v_gene: TRBV24-1; len: 14; j_gene: TRBJ1-5; CDR3aa: ATSDAGTGENQPQH
v_gene: TRBV5-1; len: 13; j_gene: TRBJ2-6; CDR3aa: ASSLANSGANVLT
v_gene: TRBV19; len: 12; j_gene: TRBJ1-5; CDR3aa: ASSIKVGDQPQH
v_gene: TRBV28; len: 11; j_gene: TRBJ1-4; CDR3aa: ASRQNDFEKLF
v_gene: TRBV5-1; len: 14; j_gene: TRBJ2-3; CDR3aa: ASSLEGGPGTDTQY
v_gene: TRBV18; len: 12; j_gene: TRBJ2-7; CDR3aa: ASSLQGIPYEQY
v_gene: TRBV12-3/TRBV12-4; len: 13; j_gene: TRBJ1-4; CDR3aa: ASSFGRTTNEKLF
v_gene: TRBV7-9; len: 10; j_gene: TRBJ2-7; CDR3aa: ASSRQGPEQY
v_gene: TRBV3-1; len: 13; j_gene: TRBJ2-3; CDR3aa: ASSLAGGDTDTQY
v_gene: TRBV11-2; len: 20; j_gene: TRBJ2-2; CDR3aa: ASSLTAPPLRGTSGKSGELF
v_gene: TRBV7-3; len: 15; j_gene: TRBJ2-2; CDR3aa: ASSLTGGLAGGGELF
v_gene: TRBV24-1; len: 13; j_gene: TRBJ2-1; CDR3aa: ATSDSPTSGVEQF
v_gene: TRBV11-2; len: 11; j_gene: TRBJ2-1; CDR3aa: ASSLAEYNEQF
v_gene: TRBV18; len: 14; j_gene: TRBJ2-7; CDR3aa: ASSPSLAGGYYEQY